The present T cell receptor (beta chain) was sequenced within a study of T cell repertoires in cytomegalovirus infection. Germline V lookup: CDR1 SNHLY, CDR2 FYNNEI. This CDR3 is 13 amino acids long. The ends were cut back, 2 bases at V and 8 bases at J, with 12 bases in the middle. TCRdb reprocessed the reads via MiXCR and lists one record per CDR3 protein. The repertoire holds under 300,000 distinct CDR3 sequences, with around 12% as singletons. Sequencing was performed on PBMCs. J is TRBJ1-2 and V is TRBV2; perhaps TRBD1 as D (5 bases). The sequence derives from a human donor in good health (CMV status not recorded). Some clones in this sample may be carry-over from other donors' samples. The CDR3 DNA reads as TGTGCCAGCAGTGAATACGGGGCTCGAGGCTACACCTTC. Its protein is CASSEYGARGYTF.